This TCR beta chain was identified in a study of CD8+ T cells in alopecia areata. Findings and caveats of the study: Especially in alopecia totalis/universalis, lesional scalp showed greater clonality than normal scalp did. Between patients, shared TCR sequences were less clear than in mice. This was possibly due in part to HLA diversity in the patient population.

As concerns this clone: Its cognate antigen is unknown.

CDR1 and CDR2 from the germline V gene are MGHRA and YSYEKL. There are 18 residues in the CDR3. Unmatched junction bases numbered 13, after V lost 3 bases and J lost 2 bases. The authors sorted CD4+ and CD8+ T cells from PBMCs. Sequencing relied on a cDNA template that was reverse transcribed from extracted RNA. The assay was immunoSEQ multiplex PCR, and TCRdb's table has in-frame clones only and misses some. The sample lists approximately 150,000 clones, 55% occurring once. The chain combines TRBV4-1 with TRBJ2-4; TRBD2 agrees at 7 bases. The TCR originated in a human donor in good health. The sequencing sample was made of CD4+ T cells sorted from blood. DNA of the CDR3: TGCGCCAGCAGCCACCCAGGTGGCGGGAGTAAAACCAAAAACATTCAGTACTTC. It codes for CASSHPGGGSKTKNIQYF.